These 16 T cell receptor beta chains originate from one sample sequenced in a study of CXCR3-negative and CXCR3-positive naive CD8 T cells. Through 5' RACE with UMI labels, the TRB cDNA libraries were prepared. TCRdb reprocessed the 5' RACE reads, keeping one entry per CDR3 protein, no DNA. In all, the sample yields tens of thousands of distinct CDR3 sequences. Sequencing used memory CD8+ T cells from blood. Source of these receptors: a human donor in good health. Some clones in this sample may be carry-over from other donors' samples.

The chain couples TRBV28 to TRBJ2-4; TCRdb's D call, TRBD1, is unchecked because there is no DNA. Looked up from germline, CDR1 is MDHEN and CDR2 is SYDVKM. This CDR3 region has 16 residues. This chain's CDR3 is CASTARGGSAKNIQYF.

The chain combines TRBV19 with TRBJ1-1; the D gene TCRdb calls, TRBD1, cannot be checked with no DNA. The CDR3 runs 16 residues. CDR1 and CDR2 from the germline V gene are LNHDA and SQIVND (reference sequence). This CDR3 reads CASSIAGGNVNTEAFF.

The chain is built from TRBV20-1 and TRBJ1-4; TCRdb selects TRBD1, and the lack of DNA leaves this call unchecked. The CDR3 is 16 amino acids. Germline CDR1 and CDR2: DFQATT and SNEGSKA (reference sequence). CDR3 in amino acids: CSARVRPNRDNEKLFF.

This chain uses TRBV7-3 with TRBJ2-5; TCRdb proposes TRBD2, but this gene call is untestable without DNA. This CDR3 spans 14 amino acids. The germline gives CDR1 SGHTA, CDR2 FQGTGA. CDR3 amino acids: CASSEGTSGETQYF.

This chain joins TRBV7-3 and TRBJ1-2; TCRdb selects TRBD1, and the lack of DNA leaves this call unchecked. CDR1 and CDR2 from the germline V gene are SGHTA and FQGTGA. The CDR3 consists of 13 residues. This CDR3 reads CASSQGQGAGYTF. Full variable domain (remainder filled in from reference TRBV7-3 and TRBJ1-2): GAGVSQTPSNKVTEKGKYVELRCDPISGHTALYWYRQSLGQGPEFLIYFQGTGAADDSGLPNDRFFAVRPEGSVSTLKIQRTERGDSAVYLCASSQGQGAGYTFGSGTRLTVV.

This sequence joins TRBV12-3 or TRBV12-4 and TRBJ2-1; checking the TCRdb D call of TRBD1 is not possible without DNA. The CDR3 contains 15 residues. The CDR3 region is CASSLTGGIYNEQFF.

The J gene is TRBJ2-7, the V gene TRBV29-1. The CDR3 covers 13 residues. Looked up from germline, CDR1 is SQVTM and CDR2 is ANQGSEA. The CDR3 reads CSVESETSYEQYF.

The chain couples TRBV6-1 to TRBJ2-1. The V gene's germline CDR1 is MNHNS and CDR2 SASEGT. The CDR3 sequence is 13 residues long. The CDR3 protein is CASSDLTINEQFF.

The rearrangement uses TRBV7-9 and TRBJ2-7; TCRdb's D call, TRBD1, is unchecked because there is no DNA. This CDR3 has 15 residues. The germline gives CDR1 SEHNR, CDR2 FQNEAQ (reference sequence). Here the CDR3 reads CASSSTGGHIAEQYF.

The CDR3: CASSLRQGSNLGNEKLFF. This chain connects TRBV3-1 to TRBJ1-4; TCRdb lists TRBD1, though no DNA is available to test this call. The CDR3 contains 18 residues. CDR1 is LGHDT and CDR2 is YNNKEL in the germline V gene (reference sequence).

This rearrangement joins TRBV6-1 to TRBJ1-2. CDR1 is MNHNS and CDR2 is SASEGT in the germline V gene. This CDR3 has 13 amino acids. The CDR3 region is CASSEAPIYGYTF.

The chain combines TRBV28 with TRBJ2-7. The CDR3 runs to 14 residues. The germline gives CDR1 MDHEN, CDR2 SYDVKM. CDR3 residues: CATHLNDGNYEQYF. The entire variable domain, with the rest obtained from reference TRBV28 and TRBJ2-7, is as follows: DVKVTQSSRYLVKRTGEKVFLECVQDMDHENMFWYRQDPGLGLRLIYFSYDVKMKEKGDIPEGYSVSREKKERFSLILESASTNQTSMYLCATHLNDGNYEQYFGPGTRLTVT.

The chain has TRBV7-9 and TRBJ2-3. This CDR3 contains 12 residues. The germline V gene encodes CDR1 SEHNR and CDR2 FQNEAQ (reference sequence). The CDR3 loop reads CASSTDTDTQYF.

V is TRBV29-1 and J is TRBJ2-5; TCRdb lists TRBD1, though no DNA is available to test this call. The CDR3 totals 14 residues. The V gene's germline CDR1 is SQVTM and CDR2 ANQGSEA. The CDR3 is CSVPYPAAQETQYF.

This chain uses TRBV29-1 with TRBJ1-1. The CDR3 totals 12 residues. Germline values: CDR1 SQVTM, CDR2 ANQGSEA. CDR3 loop: CSVVRGGTEAFF.

The chain combines TRBV7-3 with TRBJ2-7; checking the TCRdb D call of TRBD1 is not possible without DNA. The CDR3 length is 14 residues. Germline loops: CDR1 SGHTA, CDR2 FQGTGA. The CDR3 here is CASSLGPGTYEQYF.